These T cell receptor beta chains were read from a single sample in a study of blood T cells in healthy people across ages. TCRdb itself ran the 5' RACE reads through MiXCR, one entry per CDR3 protein. There are hundreds of thousands of distinct CDR3 sequences in the sample; 55% to 75% occur only once, and 20% to 25% lies in the top ten. The sample consisted of blood. All receptors derive from a man between 25 and 39 years old in good health. Both conserved end residues are part of each CDR3. Fields, in order: D gene, J gene, CDR3 length, V gene, CDR3 protein. D genes are given only for firm matches.

>NA|TRBJ2-7|15|TRBV20-1
CSARLHGLATDEQYF
>NA|TRBJ1-2|14|TRBV7-9
CASSLREGVDGYTF
>NA|TRBJ2-3|17|TRBV5-1
CASSLGTLLGSTDTQYF
>NA|TRBJ2-1|12|TRBV5-1
CASSLSLDEQFF
>TRBD1|TRBJ2-6|18|TRBV5-8
CASSLSDRVGSGADVLTF
>NA|TRBJ1-6|14|TRBV5-1
CASSFTSDNSPLHF
>TRBD2|NA|13|TRBV6-2/TRBV6-3
CASGTSGYNEQYF
>TRBD2|TRBJ2-3|15|TRBV7-2
CASSSRTSGGDTQYF
>NA|TRBJ2-5|14|TRBV27
CASSHDSNQETQYF
>TRBD1|TRBJ1-2|14|TRBV7-9
CASSFRGHNYGYTF
>TRBD1|TRBJ2-3|15|TRBV20-1
CSARAGTGNTDTQYF
>TRBD1|TRBJ1-5|15|TRBV15
CATSRPGTGGQPQHF
>TRBD1|TRBJ1-5|16|TRBV6-8
CASSYNRDRGNQPQHF
>NA|TRBJ2-1|16|TRBV9
CASSVGRTILWGEQFF
>NA|TRBJ2-5|15|TRBV15
CATSRGMGNQETQYF
>NA|TRBJ2-7|16|TRBV7-8
CASSLTGTPTFYEQYF
>TRBD2|TRBJ2-7|13|TRBV20-1
CSASGGGSNEQYF
>NA|TRBJ2-1|12|TRBV10-3
CATAGTYNEQFF
>NA|TRBJ2-3|17|TRBV24-1
CATSDIYGTLSTDTQYF
>NA|TRBJ2-7|16|TRBV19
CASSGAYQKGSYEQYF
>NA|TRBJ1-2|14|TRBV28
CASRINGGNYGYTF
>TRBD2|TRBJ2-1|16|TRBV6-6
CASSLNQAGENNEQFF
>TRBD2|TRBJ2-3|14|TRBV20-1
CSGGVAGVVDTQYF
>NA|TRBJ2-3|17|TRBV4-1
CASSQGVYRGVTDTQYF
>NA|TRBJ2-5|14|TRBV6-6
CASSYVSRQETQYF